The next 16 T cell receptor beta chains were all read from a single sample in a study of control samples from healthy donors and cancer patients (dated by TCRdb to 2018 to 2021). The library came from the immunoSEQ multiplex PCR assay. TCRdb stores this immuneACCESS table with in-frame sequences only. Part of the clones is absent; in the studies checked, under half of the shortfall reflects unresolved V genes, and no reason is known for the rest. Present in this sample are 150,000 to 200,000 clones, 88% of which were seen just once. The ten largest account for nearly 5% of the sample. Sequencing was done on a sample of blood. These receptors all stem from a woman between 25 and 40 years old in good health.

The chain carries TRBV19 and TRBJ2-2; 8 bases line up with TRBD2. This CDR3 contains 15 residues. The germline gives CDR1 LNHDA, CDR2 SQIVND (reference sequence). V shed 5 bases and J 4 bases; nucleotides not matched to a gene: 6. The DNA of the CDR3 is TGTGCCAGTAGTCCGCGGACTAGCCGCACCGGGGAGCTGTTTTTT. It codes for CASSPRTSRTGELFF.

This rearrangement joins TRBV7-9 to TRBJ2-1; D may be TRBD2 (6 bases). Germline CDR1 is SEHNR and CDR2 is FQNEAQ (reference sequence). Trimming removed 3 bases from V and 7 bases from J, with 13 bases in between. The CDR3 loop spans 14 amino acids. This chain's CDR3 is CASSFEGGRNEQFF. CDR3 in DNA: TGTGCCAGCAGCTTTGAGGGAGGACGGAATGAGCAGTTCTTC.

The gene calls are TRBV6-1 and TRBJ1-6, with D maybe TRBD1 (6 bases). Trimming removed 4 bases from V and 0 bases from J, with 13 bases in between. This CDR3 has 17 residues. CDR1 MNHNS and CDR2 SASEGT come from the germline V gene. The CDR3 reads CASSADRPSSYNSPLHF. Written as DNA, the CDR3 is TGTGCCAGCAGTGCGGACAGACCGAGCTCCTATAATTCACCCCTCCACTTT.

For the CDR3, the DNA is TGTGCCAGTAGTATTCTGGACGCCTACAATGAGCAGTTCTTC. Residues: CASSILDAYNEQFF. The chain joins TRBV19 to TRBJ2-1; D not certain. Germline CDR1 reads LNHDA; CDR2 reads SQIVND (reference sequence). The CDR3 has 14 residues. Between the trimmed V and J ends, which lost 3 bases and 2 bases, there was a span of 8 bases.

The chain recombines TRBV4-1 with TRBJ1-5; 7 bases are shared with TRBD1. Unmatched junction bases numbered 7, after V lost 4 bases and J lost 4 bases. The CDR3 runs 15 residues. Germline CDR1 and CDR2: MGHRA and YSYEKL. As DNA, the CDR3 is TGCGCCAGCAGCCTCCGCGAGGGGGCTAATCAGCCCCAGCATTTT. Its protein is CASSLREGANQPQHF.

This clone was seen just once. The chain couples TRBV7-9 to TRBJ2-6; tentative D call: TRBD1 (5 bases). The CDR3 runs to 16 residues. Between the trimmed V and J ends, which lost 1 base and 1 base, there was a span of 8 bases. Germline CDR1 and CDR2: SEHNR and FQNEAQ (reference sequence). The CDR3 loop reads CASSLGSGSGANVLTF. The CDR3 DNA follows: TGTGCCAGCAGCTTAGGTTCAGGGTCTGGGGCCAACGTCCTGACTTTC.

This chain links TRBV18 with TRBJ1-6; the D gene is possibly TRBD1 (5 bases). This CDR3 comprises 20 residues. V was shortened by 6 bases and J by 4 bases, with 28 bases between the two germline ends. Germline V CDR1 and CDR2: KGHSH, LQKENI. CDR3 protein: CASSPRADGSLPLYNSPLHF. The CDR3 coding sequence is TGTGCCAGCTCCCCCAGGGCGGATGGTTCCCTGCCTCTTTATAATTCACCCCTCCACTTT.

This clone was seen more than once but under ten times. The V gene is TRBV3-1 (or the pseudogene TRBV3-2), the J gene TRBJ1-6; D not resolved. V was clipped by 1 base and J by 10 bases, with 8 bases between them. Germline V gives CDR1 LGHDT, CDR2 YNNKEL (reference sequence). This CDR3 contains 13 residues. Here the CDR3 reads CASSQASRSPLHF. The CDR3 region has the DNA TGTGCCAGCAGCCAAGCAAGCCGCTCACCCCTCCACTTT.

A word on this clone: This CDR3 is also generated by other DNA sequences in the sample. The chain recombines TRBV7-2 with TRBJ2-7; the match to TRBD2 covers 11 bases. Germline CDR1 SGHTA, CDR2 FQGNSA. The junction had 4 bases not matched to a gene; V was cut back by 5 bases and J by 4 bases. The CDR3 length is 14 residues. CDR3 loop: CASSPSGRFYEQYF. The CDR3 DNA reads TGTGCCAGCAGCCCTAGCGGGAGGTTTTACGAGCAGTACTTC.

This sequence joins TRBV9 and TRBJ1-5, with D unresolved. From germline, CDR1 is SGDLS and CDR2 YYNGEE. This CDR3 region has 15 residues. The V and J ends lost 3 bases and 2 bases respectively, with 12 bases between them. The CDR3 loop reads CASSADPWGNQPQHF. CDR3 coding DNA: TGTGCCAGCAGCGCGGACCCATGGGGCAATCAGCCCCAGCATTTT. The full variable domain, in which reference TRBV9 and TRBJ1-5 provide the parts outside the CDR3, is DSGVTQTPKHLITATGQRVTLRCSPRSGDLSVYWYQQSLDQGLQFLIQYYNGEERAKGNILERFSAQQFPDLHSELNLSSLELGDSALYFCASSADPWGNQPQHFGDGTRLSIL.

The chain carries TRBV5-1 and TRBJ2-1; possible D gene TRBD2, 6 bases. This CDR3 comprises 13 residues. The ends were cut back, 2 bases at V and 8 bases at J, with 11 bases in the middle. Germline V gene lookup returns CDR1 SGHRS and CDR2 YFSETQ. The CDR3 loop reads CASSFLGDYEQFF. The CDR3 bases are TGCGCCAGCAGCTTTTTAGGGGACTATGAGCAGTTCTTC.

This chain's CDR3 is CASSIGDTYTEAFF. As DNA, the CDR3 is TGTGCCAGTAGTATTGGGGACACTTACACTGAAGCTTTCTTT. The chain recombines TRBV19 with TRBJ1-1, with TRBD1 as a possible D gene (6 bases). The germline gives CDR1 LNHDA, CDR2 SQIVND (reference sequence). This CDR3 comprises 14 residues. With 3 bases removed from V and 3 bases from J, the gap between germline ends came to 11 bases.

The rearrangement links TRBV29-1 to TRBJ1-2; no definite D call. CDR1 is SQVTM and CDR2 is ANQGSEA in the germline V gene. V lost 0 bases, J lost 8 bases, and 22 bases lay in between. The CDR3 length is 16 residues. Here the CDR3 DNA reads TGCAGCGTTGAAGATGCTGATGTGGCGGGATGGAGGGGCTACACCTTC. Translating gives CSVEDADVAGWRGYTF.

The V call is TRBV20-1, the J call TRBJ1-1; 8 positions match TRBD1. J gave up 1 base and V 6 bases, and 16 bases lay outside the gene matches. Germline V gene sequence: CDR1 DFQATT, CDR2 SNEGSKA (reference sequence). The CDR3 runs 17 residues. The CDR3 DNA follows: TGCAGTGCCAGTACACCGTGGACAGGGAAAAAGAACACTGAAGCTTTCTTT. This encodes CSASTPWTGKKNTEAFF.

This sequence joins TRBV2 and TRBJ1-1; 8 nucleotides line up with TRBD1. This CDR3 has 14 amino acids. CDR1 is SNHLY and CDR2 is FYNNEI in the germline V gene. V lost 7 bases to trimming and J lost 4 bases; unmatched junction nucleotides: 8. The CDR3 region is CASNLQGVGTEAFF. The CDR3 bases are TGTGCCAGCAACTTACAGGGGGTGGGCACTGAAGCTTTCTTT.

To note about this clone: Other DNA sequences within the sample encode an identical CDR3. The rearrangement joins TRBV6-5 to TRBJ1-2; tentatively, D is TRBD1 (6 bases). The ends were cut back, 8 bases at V and 8 bases at J, with 24 bases in the middle. Germline CDR1 and CDR2: MNHEY and SVGAGI. The CDR3 contains 15 residues. The CDR3 loop reads CASHALGLGGMGYTF. In DNA, the CDR3 is TGTGCCAGCCATGCCCTTGGATTGGGGGGCATGGGCTACACCTTC.